Below, 10 T cell receptor beta chains from the same sample are listed, as sequenced in a study of control samples from healthy donors and cancer patients. Sequenced by immunoSEQ multiplex PCR; TCRdb stores in-frame clones only, minus some. Of 150,000 or so clones in the sample, under 95% were seen once. The sequenced material came from blood. Source of these receptors: a man younger than 35 in good health.

This chain links TRBV25-1 with TRBJ1-2, with D possibly being TRBD1 (5 bases). Trimming left V 2 bases short and J 6 bases short, with 16 bases between. CDR3 length equals 15 residues. Per germline, CDR1 MGHDK and CDR2 SYGVNS. The CDR3 loop is CASSELAGMVDGYTF. Here the CDR3 DNA reads TGTGCCAGCAGTGAACTGGCAGGGATGGTAGATGGCTACACCTTC.

V usage is TRBV13 and J usage is TRBJ2-1; D is unresolved. The germline CDR1 and CDR2 sequences are PRHDT and FYEKMQ (reference sequence). The V and J ends lost 3 bases and 0 bases respectively, with 15 bases between them. CDR3 length equals 17 residues. The CDR3 DNA reads TGTGCCAGCAGCTTCAAATCCGGTGCAGGCTCCTACAATGAGCAGTTCTTC. Translating it yields CASSFKSGAGSYNEQFF.

The chain is built from TRBV5-6 and TRBJ2-5; D remains ambiguous. The CDR3 covers 15 residues. V lost 0 bases and J 7 bases, leaving 16 bases between the germline ends. Germline-derived CDR1 and CDR2 are SGHDT and YYEEEE. CDR3 residues: CASSLAEEAPWTQYF. The CDR3, as DNA: TGTGCCAGCAGCTTGGCCGAAGAGGCGCCCTGGACCCAGTACTTC.

The chain employs TRBV4-1 and TRBJ1-2; D is unclear. Germline V lookup: CDR1 MGHRA, CDR2 YSYEKL. The CDR3 runs to 13 residues. V was trimmed by 0 bases and J by 5 bases, leaving 7 bases between them. The CDR3 reads CASSQDLGYGYTF. CDR3 nucleotide sequence: TGCGCCAGCAGCCAAGATCTAGGATATGGCTACACCTTC.

This chain joins TRBV30 and TRBJ1-5; possibly TRBD1 for D (6 bases). Per germline, CDR1 GTSNPN and CDR2 SVGIG (reference sequence). The CDR3 has 16 residues. Trimming removed 5 bases at V and 2 bases at J, with 19 bases between. The CDR3 bases are TGTGCCTGGGACACGGGACACCTAATGGGCAATCAGCCCCAGCATTTT. It encodes CAWDTGHLMGNQPQHF. The variable domain in full, completed from reference TRBV30 and TRBJ1-5, reads SQTIHQWPATLVQPVGSPLSLECTVEGTSNPNLYWYRQAAGRGLQLLFYSVGIGQISSEVPQNLSASRPQDRQFILSSKKLLLSDSGFYLCAWDTGHLMGNQPQHFGDGTRLSIL.

In DNA, the CDR3 is TGCGCCAGCAGCTTGGGAACACTGCGTCAAGAGACCCAGTACTTC. Its protein product is CASSLGTLRQETQYF. The rearrangement links TRBV5-1 to TRBJ2-5; D call uncertain. Germline lookup yields CDR1 SGHRS and CDR2 YFSETQ. Trimming took off 0 bases at V and 2 bases at J, with 11 bases between the two ends. This CDR3 has 15 amino acids.

Points on this clone: The junction departs from germline at one end; a sequencing error may be responsible. The chain's CDR3 is CASSRSRNTGAFF. CDR3 coding DNA: TGTGCCAGCAGTCGCTCCAGGAACACTGGAGCTTTCTTT. This chain links TRBV6-5 with TRBJ1-1, with no clear D. The CDR3 runs to 13 residues. CDR1 and CDR2 (germline): MNHEY, SVGAGI.

The V call is TRBV9, the J call TRBJ2-7; D remains ambiguous. The CDR3 runs 17 residues. In germline, CDR1 is SGDLS, CDR2 YYNGEE. V gave up 0 bases and J gave up 0 bases, with 16 bases separating them. CDR3 in DNA: TGTGCCAGCAGCGTAGCTGATTGGACCCTCGCCTCCTACGAGCAGTACTTC. It yields the protein CASSVADWTLASYEQYF. Supplemented by reference TRBV9 and TRBJ2-7, the full variable domain reads DSGVTQTPKHLITATGQRVTLRCSPRSGDLSVYWYQQSLDQGLQFLIQYYNGEERAKGNILERFSAQQFPDLHSELNLSSLELGDSALYFCASSVADWTLASYEQYFGPGTRLTVT.

V gene TRBV5-5 combines with J gene TRBJ2-1; unclear D gene. Trimming left V 2 bases short and J 7 bases short, with 16 bases between. Germline CDR1 and CDR2: SGHKS and YYEKEE (reference sequence). There are 15 residues in the CDR3. CDR3: CASSFSAVVGNEQFF. DNA of the CDR3: TGTGCCAGCAGCTTCTCTGCTGTGGTGGGGAATGAGCAGTTCTTC.

The chain links TRBV9 to TRBJ2-3; tentative D call: TRBD2 (6 bases). V was clipped by 0 bases and J by 2 bases, with 13 bases between them. The CDR3 consists of 16 residues. The germline V gene has CDR1 SGDLS and CDR2 YYNGEE. Here the CDR3 DNA reads TGTGCCAGCAGCGTAGCTTTGCGGGGACTCACAGATACGCAGTATTTT. Encoded protein: CASSVALRGLTDTQYF.